This TCR beta chain originates from a study of CD8 T cells in ankylosing spondylitis. General study findings and limits: With a CD8+ phenotype, disease-linked clones were relatively rare in peripheral blood.

This clonotype was observed many times. As yet, its antigen is unknown. Germline CDR1 is DFQATT and CDR2 is SNEGSKA (reference sequence). CDR3 length: 14 residues. Trimming removed 3 bases at V and 3 bases at J, with 14 bases between. TCRdb ran MiXCR on the 5' RACE reads and lists one entry per CDR3 protein. The table has about 340,000 distinct CDR3 sequences, approximately 14% seen once; the top ten hold roughly 1.1%. Sequenced input: blood, either unsorted or a sorted T cell fraction (not recorded which). The TCR originated in a male donor with ankylosing spondylitis or in good health (not recorded which). The rearrangement uses TRBV20-1 and TRBJ1-1; possibly TRBD1 for D (5 bases). CDR3 coding DNA: TGCAGTGCTAGGAAAAAAGTCAGGGACACTGAAGCTTTCTTT. It is translated as CSARKKVRDTEAFF.